This T cell receptor beta chain was recorded in a study of T cell responses to AZD1222 COVID-19 vaccine. Findings and limits, study-wide: Reportedly, nearly half of unique spike TCRs recognized epitopes outside B.1.351/B.1.1.7 mutations. Baseline seropositives among AZD1222 recipients totaled only 5 to 7.

The CDR3 loop spans 15 amino acids. V was pared by 2 bases and J by 2 bases, with 10 bases between. CDR1 is SGHTA, CDR2 FQGTGA, per germline. Comments on this clone: Its antigen remains unidentified.

The table came from immunoSEQ multiplex PCR; TCRdb's copy has only in-frame clones and leaves some out. The sample comprises about 110,000 clones, 85% to 90% of which are singletons, and around 5.1% rests with the top ten. Material: peripheral blood, obtained on day 0 of AZD1222 vaccination. This receptor was obtained from an adult in good health. The gene calls are TRBV7-3 and TRBJ2-1; no clear D gene. CDR3 sequence: CASSLVRSTYNEQFF. The CDR3 nucleotides are TGTGCCAGCAGCTTAGTTAGGAGTACCTACAATGAGCAGTTCTTC.